This T cell receptor beta chain originates from a study of T cells in Graves' hyperthyroidism and ophthalmopathy. This clonotype was seen a few times. The ends were cut back, 1 base at V and 5 bases at J, with 14 bases in the middle. The CDR3 runs 15 residues. The germline gives CDR1 SGHDN, CDR2 FVKESK. The CDR3 regions of TCR beta were amplified from RNA transcripts. Carried out on the TCR CDR3, a first-round RT-PCR used the HTBI primer set. MiXCR was run by TCRdb on the multiplex PCR reads, yielding one entry per CDR3 protein. The sample includes some 350,000 distinct CDR3 sequences, roughly 14% seen only once; the top ten take approximately 30%.

V and J are TRBV14 and TRBJ2-5, with D maybe TRBD2 (5 bases). The sample taken for sequencing was blood. The TCR sequence derives from a young woman with Graves' hyperthyroidism that later progressed to Graves' ophthalmopathy. The CDR3 coding sequence is TGTGCCAGCAGCCAAGGGATACAGACGGGGGAGACCCAGTACTTC. Translated, it gives CASSQGIQTGETQYF.